These T cell receptor beta chains were read from a single sample in a study of blood T cell repertoires in COVID-19. Here immunoSEQ multiplex PCR was the method, and the copy in TCRdb shows in-frame clones only, minus some. The sample lists around 200,000 clones, about nine tenths occurring once. Sequencing was carried out using peripheral blood. The source is a man between 65 and 80 years old with acute or convalescent COVID-19. Each CDR3 is given with its conserved first and last residue. D genes are given only for firm matches. Clone sizes are given selectively: once, few, many, or a class where the clone is expanded.

size	V	J	D	DNA	CDR3
-	TRBV18	TRBJ2-1	-	TGTGCCAGCTCACCCACTCAATTGAGAGGGCTCTCCTACAATGAGCAGTTCTTC	CASSPTQLRGLSYNEQFF
-	TRBV5-1	TRBJ1-1	-	TGCGCCAGCAGCTCCACGGGCCAGGGGAACACTGAAGCTTTCTTT	CASSSTGQGNTEAFF
-	TRBV18	TRBJ2-3	TRBD1	TGTGCCAGCTCACCCAAGACAGGGTACACAGATACGCAGTATTTT	CASSPKTGYTDTQYF
-	TRBV7-3	TRBJ2-1	TRBD2	TGTGCCAGCAGCTCGGGACTAGCGGGAGGAAATGAGCAGTTCTTC	CASSSGLAGGNEQFF
-	TRBV19	TRBJ2-7	-	TGTGCCAGTAGTACGACAGGCGGCTCCTACGAGCAGTACTTC	CASSTTGGSYEQYF
once	TRBV7-2	TRBJ1-1	TRBD1	TGTGCCAGCAGCTTTTCCTCCACCGGGACAGGGATTGGGAACACTGAAGCTTTCTTT	CASSFSSTGTGIGNTEAFF
-	TRBV6-5	TRBJ1-2	-	TGTGCCAGCAGCAGACAACGACACGCAAGCTACACCTTC	CASSRQRHASYTF
-	TRBV7-2	TRBJ2-3	TRBD2	TGTGCCAGCAGCTCCTCTCCGGGACTAGAGCCAGATACGCAGTATTTT	CASSSSPGLEPDTQYF
-	TRBV9	TRBJ2-7	-	TGTGCCAGCAGCGTCGGACGCGGGGTACGAACCTACGAGCAGTACTTC	CASSVGRGVRTYEQYF
-	TRBV27	TRBJ2-3	TRBD1	TGTGCCAGCAGTCCGAAGACAGGGGCCCCCACAGATACGCAGTATTTT	CASSPKTGAPTDTQYF
-	TRBV19	TRBJ2-5	-	TGTGCCAGTAGTATAGATCGAGAAGTTCAAGAGACCCAGTACTTC	CASSIDREVQETQYF
-	TRBV10-3	TRBJ2-3	-	TGTGCCACCAAGGGGAACGCCGTCACAGATACGCAGTATTTT	CATKGNAVTDTQYF
-	TRBV5-1	TRBJ2-3	TRBD2	TGCGCCAGCTCCCCGGGACTAGCGGCCACAGATACGCAGTATTTT	CASSPGLAATDTQYF
-	TRBV5-4	TRBJ2-5	-	TGTGCCAGCAGCTTCGCGGAGGAGGTTGAAGAGACCCAGTACTTC	CASSFAEEVEETQYF
-	TRBV11-2	TRBJ2-1	-	TGTGCCAGCAGCTTTGCTGACTTGAGCTCCTACAATGAGCAGTTCTTC	CASSFADLSSYNEQFF
-	TRBV4-3	TRBJ2-3	-	TGCGCCAGCAGCCAAGAGTCGGGAGCAGATACGCAGTATTTT	CASSQESGADTQYF
-	TRBV11-3	TRBJ2-1	TRBD2	TGTGCCAGCAGCTTGGGTTCTAGTTCGGGAGGGAATGAGCAGTTCTTC	CASSLGSSSGGNEQFF
-	TRBV5-1	TRBJ1-2	TRBD1	TGCGCCAGCAGCCCCGGACAGGGTTTATATGGCTACACCTTC	CASSPGQGLYGYTF
-	TRBV25-1	TRBJ2-5	TRBD2	TGTGCCAGCAGTGAGGCGGGACGGGACTATCAGACCCAGTACTTC	CASSEAGRDYQTQYF
-	TRBV4-3	TRBJ2-7	TRBD1	TGCGCCAGCAGCCAAGGAGGGGACAGGGCCTACGAGCAGTACTTC	CASSQGGDRAYEQYF
-	TRBV5-1	TRBJ1-1	TRBD1	TGCGCCAGCAGCTTATTCGACAGGGTAAGCACTGAAGCTTTCTTT	CASSLFDRVSTEAFF
-	TRBV5-1	TRBJ1-1	-	TGCGCCAGCAGCTTGGTCCCAGGGGAGAACACTGAAGCTTTCTTT	CASSLVPGENTEAFF
-	TRBV5-4	TRBJ2-5	TRBD1	TGTGCCAGCAGCTTCGCGCAGGGGGCGCGTGAGACCCAGTACTTC	CASSFAQGARETQYF
-	TRBV2	TRBJ1-6	-	TGTGCCAGCAGTGATCAGGCCTTGGGCAATTCACCCCTCCACTTT	CASSDQALGNSPLHF
-	TRBV11-2	TRBJ1-1	-	TGTGCCAGCAGCTTAGTATACACTGAAGCTTTCTTT	CASSLVYTEAFF
-	TRBV7-2	TRBJ2-7	TRBD1	TGTGCCAGCAGTCAGGGACAGGCAGCCTACGAGCAGTACTTC	CASSQGQAAYEQYF